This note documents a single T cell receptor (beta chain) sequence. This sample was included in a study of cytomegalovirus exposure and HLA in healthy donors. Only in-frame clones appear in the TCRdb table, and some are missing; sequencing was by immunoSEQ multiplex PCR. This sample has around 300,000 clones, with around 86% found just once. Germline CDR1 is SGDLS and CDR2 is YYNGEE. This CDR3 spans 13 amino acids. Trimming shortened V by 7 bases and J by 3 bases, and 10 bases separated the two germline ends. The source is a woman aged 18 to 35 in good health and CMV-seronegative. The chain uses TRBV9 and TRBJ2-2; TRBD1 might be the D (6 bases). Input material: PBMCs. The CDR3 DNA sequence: TGTGCCAGCGAGGGGGAGTACACCGGGGAGCTGTTTTTT. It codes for CASEGEYTGELFF.